Following are 10 T cell receptor beta chains from one sample sequenced in a study of human T cells and chemical hapten exposure. Time point indicated: patch test 1, 2 weeks after DPC sensitization. Regarding treatment: therapeutic diphenylcyclopropenone sensitization with weekly scalp DPC. TCRdb reprocessed the RACE reads via MiXCR and lists one record per CDR3 protein. The sample lists about 380,000 distinct CDR3 sequences; approximately 5.1% were seen once. This specimen consisted of whole blood, obtained in connection with sensitization to the hapten diphenylcyclopropenone (DPC). The receptors stem from a woman in her 50s with alopecia areata. Some clones in this sample may be carry-over from other donors' samples.

This clonotype was counted a few times. The chain carries TRBV19 and TRBJ2-3, with D possibly being TRBD1 (6 bases). The V gene lost 3 bases and the J gene lost 1 base, with 14 bases spanning the gap. CDR3 size: 16 residues. CDR1 LNHDA and CDR2 SQIVND come from the germline V gene (reference sequence). The CDR3 spells CASSIFSGTRTDTQYF. CDR3 DNA: TGTGCCAGTAGTATTTTTTCCGGGACACGCACAGATACGCAGTATTTT.

In its sample, this clonotype was seen a few times. This sequence joins TRBV5-1 and TRBJ2-3; tentatively, D is TRBD1 (6 bases). Trimming shortened V by 5 bases and J by 2 bases, and 18 bases separated the two germline ends. The CDR3 has 16 amino acids. Looked up from germline, CDR1 is SGHRS and CDR2 is YFSETQ. Written as DNA, the CDR3 is TGCGCCAGCAGTTCCATCAGGACAGCTTCCACAGATACGCAGTATTTT. Translated: CASSSIRTASTDTQYF.

This clonotype came up a few times. CDR3 nucleotide sequence: TGCAGTGCCCGCGGAGGACAGATGAATCGCTACACCTTC. The encoded protein is CSARGGQMNRYTF. V and J are TRBV20-1 and TRBJ1-2; possible D gene TRBD1, 6 bases. The CDR3 runs 13 residues. Germline loops: CDR1 DFQATT, CDR2 SNEGSKA (reference sequence). Trimming stripped 6 bases from V and 9 bases from J, with 20 bases between.

This clonotype was detected ten times or more. The V call is TRBV6-1, the J call TRBJ2-7; D remains ambiguous. The CDR3 is 11 amino acids. The ends were cut back, 2 bases at V and 4 bases at J, with 3 bases in the middle. Germline CDR1 is MNHNS and CDR2 is SASEGT. CDR3 sequence: CASSETYEQYF. CDR3 DNA: TGTGCCAGCAGTGAAACGTACGAGCAGTACTTC.

This clonotype was counted ten times or more. The J gene is TRBJ2-5, the V gene TRBV27, with 10 bases that match TRBD2. The CDR3 spans 16 residues. Germline CDR1 reads MNHEY; CDR2 reads SMNVEV (reference sequence). V trimming: 2 bases; J trimming: 4 bases; junction bases outside the gene matches: 7. CDR3 nucleotides: TGTGCCAGCAGTTTACTAGCGGGGGCAGGTGGAGAGACCCAGTACTTC. As protein: CASSLLAGAGGETQYF.

This CDR3 is CASSFSGSNTEAFF. The CDR3 coding sequence is TGTGCCAGCAGTTTTTCCGGATCGAACACTGAAGCTTTCTTT. The rearrangement links TRBV27 to TRBJ1-1; D call uncertain. CDR1 is MNHEY, CDR2 SMNVEV, per germline (reference sequence). This CDR3 has 14 residues. V lost 3 bases, J lost 1 base, and 9 bases lay in between.

The table lists this clonotype with many counts. The J gene is TRBJ2-5, the V gene TRBV3-1, with 14 bases matching TRBD2. The CDR3 contains 16 residues. With 4 bases clipped from V and 4 bases from J, the junction kept 5 bases outside the gene matches. Germline V gene sequence: CDR1 LGHDT, CDR2 YNNKEL (reference sequence). CDR3 DNA sequence: TGTGCCAGCAGCCGAGGACTAGCGGGGGGAGGAGAGACCCAGTACTTC. This codes for CASSRGLAGGGETQYF.

The chain uses TRBV25-1 and TRBJ2-6; 10 nucleotides agree with TRBD1. Looked up from germline, CDR1 is MGHDK and CDR2 is SYGVNS. The CDR3 has 16 amino acids. With 4 bases clipped from V and 1 base from J, the junction kept 1 base outside the gene matches. The CDR3 DNA follows: TGTGCCAGCAGTGGACAGGGGGCGTCTGGGGCCAACGTCCTGACTTTC. Its translation is CASSGQGASGANVLTF.

This clonotype has at least ten counts. The chain recombines TRBV7-9 with TRBJ2-3, with D perhaps assigned TRBD1 or TRBD2 (5 bases each). Germline V gives CDR1 SEHNR, CDR2 FQNEAQ (reference sequence). The CDR3 has 14 residues. Trimming cost V 3 bases and J 4 bases, with 11 bases left between them. The CDR3 sequence: CASSFFWGSDTQYF. The CDR3 DNA is TGTGCCAGCAGCTTCTTCTGGGGGTCAGATACGCAGTATTTT.

This clonotype was seen a few times. V is TRBV9 and J is TRBJ2-2; D gene unclear. Germline loops: CDR1 SGDLS, CDR2 YYNGEE. The CDR3 runs to 14 residues. V lost 4 bases, J lost 4 bases, and 11 bases lay in between. The CDR3 coding sequence is TGTGCCAGCAGCCCTGGGTGGGCCACCGGGGAGCTGTTTTTT. Residues: CASSPGWATGELFF.